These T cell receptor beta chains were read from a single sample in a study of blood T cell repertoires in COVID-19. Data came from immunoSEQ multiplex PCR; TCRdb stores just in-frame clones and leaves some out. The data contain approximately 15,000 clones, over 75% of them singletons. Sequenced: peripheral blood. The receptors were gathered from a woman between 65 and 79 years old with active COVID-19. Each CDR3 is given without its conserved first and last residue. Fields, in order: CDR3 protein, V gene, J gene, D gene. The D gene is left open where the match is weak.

ASSQGQNGSPLH	TRBV3-1/TRBV3-2	TRBJ1-6	.
ASSPSGQAYEQY	TRBV7-3	TRBJ2-7	TRBD1
ASSQARGRLDTQY	TRBV14	TRBJ2-3	TRBD1
ASSFDREVAF	TRBV10-1	TRBJ1-1	.
ASAPLYRGASPLH	TRBV19	TRBJ1-6	TRBD1
ASSQATGAGNTIY	TRBV4-3	TRBJ1-3	TRBD1
ASSEMRRQGSYNEQF	TRBV10-1	TRBJ2-1	TRBD1
ASTGTTDTIY	TRBV19	TRBJ1-3	.
ASMGTSAHNEQF	TRBV6-5	TRBJ2-1	TRBD2
ASSLATAGEKLF	TRBV7-8	TRBJ1-4	.
ATSDTRDRALSGANVLT	TRBV24-1	TRBJ2-6	TRBD1
ASSQEPAGVGTDTQY	TRBV3-1/TRBV3-2	TRBJ2-3	TRBD2
ASRTGGLNTGELF	TRBV5-1	TRBJ2-2	.
ASQGLTNEKLF	TRBV18	TRBJ1-4	.
ASSYSNQPQH	TRBV2	TRBJ1-5	.
ASSYPGAGELF	TRBV5-1	TRBJ2-2	.
ASSTQREGTYNEQF	TRBV28	TRBJ2-1	TRBD2
ASSPQGTNEKLF	TRBV5-1	TRBJ1-4	.
ASSTRQGERGAPYEQY	TRBV27	TRBJ2-7	.
ASSHLGSNQPQH	TRBV3-1/TRBV3-2	TRBJ1-5	.
ASSEFEGSNQPQH	TRBV6-1	TRBJ1-5	.
ATSRDSREQF	TRBV15	TRBJ2-1	.
ASSTVTGLGTEAF	TRBV28	TRBJ1-1	.
ASSVRTDNEQF	TRBV9	TRBJ2-1	.
ASSPPTGFEQY	TRBV7-2	TRBJ2-7	.
ASSGPAATDTQY	TRBV5-1	TRBJ2-3	.
ASSPSTGLNYGYT	TRBV18	TRBJ1-2	TRBD1
ASSMRGLRMADTQY	TRBV19	TRBJ2-3	.
ASNRGNTEAF	TRBV28	TRBJ1-1	.
ATSAPGTEETQY	TRBV24-1	TRBJ2-5	TRBD1
ASSPRTGRGTGELF	TRBV9	TRBJ2-2	.
ASSFASGSTDTQY	TRBV7-3	TRBJ2-3	TRBD2
ASSLSQGWDQPQH	TRBV28	TRBJ1-5	.
ASSGELAGKETQY	TRBV9	TRBJ2-5	TRBD2
ASSYDSSGNTIY	TRBV6-6	TRBJ1-3	.
ASSREQGVKEKLF	TRBV7-9	TRBJ1-4	TRBD1
ASRGQGANGYT	TRBV28	TRBJ1-2	TRBD1
ASSIGLAGNEQF	TRBV7-2	TRBJ2-1	TRBD2
ASSLKAGTSGITYNEQF	TRBV5-4	TRBJ2-1	TRBD2
ASSYKTSGRRVGGHEQF	TRBV7-2	TRBJ2-1	TRBD2
ASSPQGSLSSYNEQF	TRBV7-2	TRBJ2-1	.
ASRSSGASSYNEQF	TRBV19	TRBJ2-1	TRBD2
ASSSPHQGAYEQY	TRBV27	TRBJ2-7	.
ASSLSGNYGYT	TRBV28	TRBJ1-2	.
ASSMSVNTEAF	TRBV19	TRBJ1-1	.
ASSPWYGDRGLSQPQH	TRBV11-2	TRBJ1-5	TRBD1
ASSIERRDRDTDTQY	TRBV9	TRBJ2-3	TRBD1
ASSLASRSSYEQY	TRBV7-3	TRBJ2-7	.
ASSRGQGGENEQY	TRBV18	TRBJ2-7	TRBD1
ASSADRAGSGANEKLF	TRBV19	TRBJ1-4	TRBD1
ASFGEGLGTGELF	TRBV7-6	TRBJ2-2	TRBD2
ASGSGVRNEQF	TRBV12-5	TRBJ2-1	.
ASSLVVSGSIGREQY	TRBV5-8	TRBJ2-7	TRBD2
ASSPQGINEQY	TRBV3-1/TRBV3-2	TRBJ2-7	.
ASSLIGVETQY	TRBV28	TRBJ2-5	.
ATRLGTGVSYEQY	TRBV19	TRBJ2-7	TRBD1
ASSLAGMAGIEAF	TRBV7-2	TRBJ1-1	.
ASSIWTGDQPQH	TRBV19	TRBJ1-5	TRBD1
ASSPLGGQETQY	TRBV28	TRBJ2-5	.